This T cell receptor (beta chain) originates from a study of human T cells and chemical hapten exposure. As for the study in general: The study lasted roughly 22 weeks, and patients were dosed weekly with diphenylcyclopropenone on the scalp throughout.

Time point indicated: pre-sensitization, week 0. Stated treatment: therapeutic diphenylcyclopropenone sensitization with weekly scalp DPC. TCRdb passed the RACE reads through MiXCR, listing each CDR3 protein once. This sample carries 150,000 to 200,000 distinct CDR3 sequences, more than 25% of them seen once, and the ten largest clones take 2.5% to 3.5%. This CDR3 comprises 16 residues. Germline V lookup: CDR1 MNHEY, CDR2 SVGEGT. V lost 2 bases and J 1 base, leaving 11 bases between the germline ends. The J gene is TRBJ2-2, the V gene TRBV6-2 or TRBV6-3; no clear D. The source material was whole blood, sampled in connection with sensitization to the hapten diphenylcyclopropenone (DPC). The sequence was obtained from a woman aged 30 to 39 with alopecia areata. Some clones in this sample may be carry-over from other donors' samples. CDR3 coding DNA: TGTGCCAGCAGTTACAGGGCGGCCGAGAACACCGGGGAGCTGTTTTTT. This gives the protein CASSYRAAENTGELFF.